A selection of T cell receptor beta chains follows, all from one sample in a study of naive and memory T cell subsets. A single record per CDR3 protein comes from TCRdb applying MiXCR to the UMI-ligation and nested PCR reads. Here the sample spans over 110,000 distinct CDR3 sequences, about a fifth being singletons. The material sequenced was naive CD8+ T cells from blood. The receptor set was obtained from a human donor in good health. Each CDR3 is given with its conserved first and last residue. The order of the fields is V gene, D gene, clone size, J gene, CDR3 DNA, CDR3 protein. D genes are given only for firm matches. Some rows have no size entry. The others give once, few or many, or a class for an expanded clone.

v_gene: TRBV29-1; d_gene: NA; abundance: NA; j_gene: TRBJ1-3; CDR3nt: TGCAGCGTTGTGGACACCATGACCCCAGAAGGATACACCATATATTTT; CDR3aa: CSVVDTMTPEGYTIYF
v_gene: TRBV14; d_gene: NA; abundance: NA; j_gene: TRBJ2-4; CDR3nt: TGTGCCAGCAGCCAAGGTCGCGTCGGCTTATGGGCCAAAAACATTCAGTACTTC; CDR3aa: CASSQGRVGLWAKNIQYF
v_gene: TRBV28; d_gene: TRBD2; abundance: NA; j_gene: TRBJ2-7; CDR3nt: TGTGCCAGCAGTTTCCCCACTAGCGAGAGCTCCTACGAGCAGTACTTC; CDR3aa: CASSFPTSESSYEQYF
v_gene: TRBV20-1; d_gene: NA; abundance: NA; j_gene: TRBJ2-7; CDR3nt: TGCAGTGCTAGAGTCCGGGACGCCTACGAGCAGTACTTC; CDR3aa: CSARVRDAYEQYF
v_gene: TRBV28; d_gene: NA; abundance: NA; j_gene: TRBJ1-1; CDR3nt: TGTGCCAGCAGTCGCCGGGACCACACTGAAGCTTTCTTT; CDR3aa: CASSRRDHTEAFF
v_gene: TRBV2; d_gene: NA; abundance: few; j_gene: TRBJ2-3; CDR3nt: TGTGCCAGCAGTGCCCCCCGGGATACGCAGTATTTT; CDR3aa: CASSAPRDTQYF
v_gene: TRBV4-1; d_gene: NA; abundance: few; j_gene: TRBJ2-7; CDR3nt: TGCGCCAGCAGCCAACGGGGCTCGAGCTCCTACGAGCAGTACTTC; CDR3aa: CASSQRGSSSYEQYF
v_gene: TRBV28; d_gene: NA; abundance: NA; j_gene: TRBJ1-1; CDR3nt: TGTGCCAGCATGGAGCTGACTGAAGCTTTCTTT; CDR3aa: CASMELTEAFF
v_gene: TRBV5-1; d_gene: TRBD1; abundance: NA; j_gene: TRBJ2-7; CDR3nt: TGCGCCAGCAGTATTAGGACAGGGTCGGTCTACGAGCAGTACTTC; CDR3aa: CASSIRTGSVYEQYF
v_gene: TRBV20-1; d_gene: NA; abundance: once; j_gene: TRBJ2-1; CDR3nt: TGCAGTGCTTACGGGCCCGATCGGAATTACAATGAGCAGTTCTTC; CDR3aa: CSAYGPDRNYNEQFF
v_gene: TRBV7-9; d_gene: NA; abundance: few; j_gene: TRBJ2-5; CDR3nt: TGTGCCAGCAGCTTGGTTGGCAACCGCCAAGAGACCCAGTACTTC; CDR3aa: CASSLVGNRQETQYF
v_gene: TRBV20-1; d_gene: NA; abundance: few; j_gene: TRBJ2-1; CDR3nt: TGCAGTGCTAACCGGGACTCAAACAATGAGCAGTTCTTC; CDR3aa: CSANRDSNNEQFF
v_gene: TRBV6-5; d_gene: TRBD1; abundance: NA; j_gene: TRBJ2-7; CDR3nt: TGTGCCAGCAGCACCGTCCGGGACAGGGGAATGTGGGAGCAGTACTTC; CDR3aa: CASSTVRDRGMWEQYF
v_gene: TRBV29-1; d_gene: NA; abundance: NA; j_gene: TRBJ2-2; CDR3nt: TGCAGCGTTCTAGGGGACACCGGGGAGCTGTTTTTT; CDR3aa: CSVLGDTGELFF
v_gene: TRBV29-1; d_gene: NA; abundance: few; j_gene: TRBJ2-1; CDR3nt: TGCAGCGTTGAAATCGGGGATCAAATGTACAATGAGCAGTTCTTC; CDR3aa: CSVEIGDQMYNEQFF
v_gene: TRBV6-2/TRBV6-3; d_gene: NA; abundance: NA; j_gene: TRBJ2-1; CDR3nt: TGTGCCAGCAGTTACCTAGGGGCCTACAATGAGCAGTTCTTC; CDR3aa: CASSYLGAYNEQFF
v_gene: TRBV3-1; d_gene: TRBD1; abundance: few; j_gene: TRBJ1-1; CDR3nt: TGTGCCAGCAGCCAAGCACAGGGGGCGGACACTGAAGCTTTCTTT; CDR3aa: CASSQAQGADTEAFF
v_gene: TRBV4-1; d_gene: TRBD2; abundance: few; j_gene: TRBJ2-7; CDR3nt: TGCGCCAGCAGCCAAGAGTGGAGCGGGAGCTCCTACGAGCAGTACTTC; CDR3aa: CASSQEWSGSSYEQYF
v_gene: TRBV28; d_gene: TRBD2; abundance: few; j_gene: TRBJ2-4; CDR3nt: TGTGCCAGCAGTTTACCTTCACTAGCGGGAGACACCAAAAACATTCAGTACTTC; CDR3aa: CASSLPSLAGDTKNIQYF
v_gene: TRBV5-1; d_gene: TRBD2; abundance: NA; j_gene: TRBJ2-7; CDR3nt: TGCGCCAGCAGCACTGGGACTAGCGGGGCATTGGAGCAGTACTTC; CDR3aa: CASSTGTSGALEQYF
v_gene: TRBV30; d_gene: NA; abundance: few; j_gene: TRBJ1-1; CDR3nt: TGTGCCTGGAGTGTAGACATGAACACTGAAGCTTTCTTT; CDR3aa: CAWSVDMNTEAFF
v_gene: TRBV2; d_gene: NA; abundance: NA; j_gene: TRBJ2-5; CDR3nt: TGTGCCAGCAGCCCCGGGACACTTCAAGAGACCCAGTACTTC; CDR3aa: CASSPGTLQETQYF
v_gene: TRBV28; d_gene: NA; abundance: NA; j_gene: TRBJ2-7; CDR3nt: TGTGCCAGCAGTTTAGACAGGTATTTGTACGAGCAGTACTTC; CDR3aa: CASSLDRYLYEQYF
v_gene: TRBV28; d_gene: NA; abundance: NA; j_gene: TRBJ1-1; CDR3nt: TGTGCCAGTAGGACTCTCTGGGGCACTGAAGCTTTCTTT; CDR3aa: CASRTLWGTEAFF
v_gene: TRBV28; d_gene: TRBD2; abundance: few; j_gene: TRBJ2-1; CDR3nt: TGTGCCAGCAGTTTTGAGGTGGGAGGGGATCATGAGCAGTTCTTC; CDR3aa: CASSFEVGGDHEQFF
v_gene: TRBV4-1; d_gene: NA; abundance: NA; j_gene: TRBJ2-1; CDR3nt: TGCGCCAGCAGCCCAGGACGGCACAGCGAGCAGTTCTTC; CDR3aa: CASSPGRHSEQFF
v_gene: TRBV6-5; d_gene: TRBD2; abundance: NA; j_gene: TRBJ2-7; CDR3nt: TGTGCCAGCAGTTACTCTAGCGGGGTGGCTAAGGAGCAGTACTTC; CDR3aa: CASSYSSGVAKEQYF
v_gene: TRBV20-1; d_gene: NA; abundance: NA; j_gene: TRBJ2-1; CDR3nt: TGCAGTGCTAGAGATTCGGCTTCCTACAATGAGCAGTTCTTC; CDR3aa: CSARDSASYNEQFF
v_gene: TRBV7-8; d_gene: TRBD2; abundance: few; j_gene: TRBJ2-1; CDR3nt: TGTGCCAGCAGCTTGCGGGAGGGCAACCACAATGAGCAGTTCTTC; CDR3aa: CASSLREGNHNEQFF
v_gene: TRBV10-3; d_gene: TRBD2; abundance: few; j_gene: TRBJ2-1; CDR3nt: TGTGCCATCAGTGATCGGCTAGCGGGACAAGCTTACGGTGAGCAGTTCTTC; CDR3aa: CAISDRLAGQAYGEQFF
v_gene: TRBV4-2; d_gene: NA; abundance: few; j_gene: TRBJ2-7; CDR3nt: TGTGCCAGCAGCCAAGATCCAGCTACCTACGAGCAGTACTTC; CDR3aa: CASSQDPATYEQYF
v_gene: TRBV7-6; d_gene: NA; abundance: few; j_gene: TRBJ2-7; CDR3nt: TGTGCCAGCAGCTTAGAGGGGGGGAGGCTGAACTCCTACGAGCAGTACTTC; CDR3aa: CASSLEGGRLNSYEQYF
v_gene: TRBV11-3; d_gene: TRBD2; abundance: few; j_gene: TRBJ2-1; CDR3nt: TGTGCCAGCAGCTTACTAGCGGGAGGGCCTGAGCAGTTCTTC; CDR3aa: CASSLLAGGPEQFF
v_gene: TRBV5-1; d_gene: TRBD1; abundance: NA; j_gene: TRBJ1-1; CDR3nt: TGCGCCAGCAAATTGACAGGGACTGAAGCTTTCTTT; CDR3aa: CASKLTGTEAFF
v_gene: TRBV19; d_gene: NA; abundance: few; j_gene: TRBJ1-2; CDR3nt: TGTGCCAGTAGTATCGGGGACCGACCCTATGGCTACACCTTC; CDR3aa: CASSIGDRPYGYTF
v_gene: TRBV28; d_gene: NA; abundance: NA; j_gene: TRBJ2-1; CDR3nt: TGTGCCAGCAGCGGACGACTCGGCTCCTACAATGAGCAGTTCTTC; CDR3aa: CASSGRLGSYNEQFF
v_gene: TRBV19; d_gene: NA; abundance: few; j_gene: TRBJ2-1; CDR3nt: TGTGCCAGTAGTATAGAGGTGTGGCAGTCCATCCACAATGAGCAGTTCTTC; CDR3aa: CASSIEVWQSIHNEQFF
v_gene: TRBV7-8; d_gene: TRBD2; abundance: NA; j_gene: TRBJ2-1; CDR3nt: TGTGCCAGCAGCTTAGGTTTGGGACTAGCGTACAATGAGCAGTTCTTC; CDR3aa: CASSLGLGLAYNEQFF
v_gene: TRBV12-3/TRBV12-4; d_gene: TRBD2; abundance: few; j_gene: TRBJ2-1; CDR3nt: TGTGCCAGCAGTTTGACCCCCATAGCGGGATCCTACAATGAGCAGTTCTTC; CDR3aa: CASSLTPIAGSYNEQFF
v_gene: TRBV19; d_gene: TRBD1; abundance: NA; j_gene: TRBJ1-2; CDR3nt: TGTGCCAGTAGTATAGATCTGGACAGGCAAAGCTATGGCTACACCTTC; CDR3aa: CASSIDLDRQSYGYTF
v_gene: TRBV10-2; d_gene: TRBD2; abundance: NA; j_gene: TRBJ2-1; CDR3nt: TGCGCCAGCAGGCCTAGCGGGAGTCACACCTCCTACAATGAGCAGTTCTTC; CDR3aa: CASRPSGSHTSYNEQFF
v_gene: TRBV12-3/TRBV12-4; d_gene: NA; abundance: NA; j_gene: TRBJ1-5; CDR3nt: TGTGCCAGCAGTATCGACATAGGCAATCAGCCCCAGCATTTT; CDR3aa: CASSIDIGNQPQHF
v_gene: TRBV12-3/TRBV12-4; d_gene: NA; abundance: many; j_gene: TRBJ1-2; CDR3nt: TGTGCCAGCAGCGACGCAAGGCTTAGCTACACCTTC; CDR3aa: CASSDARLSYTF
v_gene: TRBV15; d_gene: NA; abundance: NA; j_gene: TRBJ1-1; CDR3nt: TGTGCCACCAGCAAAGGGCTGAACACTGAAGCTTTCTTT; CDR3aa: CATSKGLNTEAFF
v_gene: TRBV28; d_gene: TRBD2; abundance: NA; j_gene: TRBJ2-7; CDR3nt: TGTGCCAGCAGTTTAAGTCTAGCGGAACTGTCCTACGAGCAGTACTTC; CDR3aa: CASSLSLAELSYEQYF
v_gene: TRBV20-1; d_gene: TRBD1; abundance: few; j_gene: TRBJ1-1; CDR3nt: TGCAGTGCTGAAGAGACAGGGGCACACATGAACACTGAAGCTTTCTTT; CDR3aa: CSAEETGAHMNTEAFF
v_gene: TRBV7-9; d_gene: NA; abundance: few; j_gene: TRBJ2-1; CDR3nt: TGTGCCAGCTTGGGAGTATCCTACAATGAGCAGTTCTTC; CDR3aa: CASLGVSYNEQFF
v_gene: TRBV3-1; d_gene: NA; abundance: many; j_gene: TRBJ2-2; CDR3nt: TGTGCCAGCAGCCCAAAAAGGGTACCCGGGGAGCTGTTTTTT; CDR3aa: CASSPKRVPGELFF
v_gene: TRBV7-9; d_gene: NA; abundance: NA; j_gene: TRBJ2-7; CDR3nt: TGTGCCAGCAGCACCCGCGAGGTCTTGCACTACGAGCAGTACTTC; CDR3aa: CASSTREVLHYEQYF
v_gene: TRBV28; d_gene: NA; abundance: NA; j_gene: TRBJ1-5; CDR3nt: TGTGCCAGCACCAAAGACAGCAGCAATCAGCCCCAGCATTTT; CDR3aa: CASTKDSSNQPQHF
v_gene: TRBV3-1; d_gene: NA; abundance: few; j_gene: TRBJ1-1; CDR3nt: TGTGCCAGCAGCCAAGGTGCCTACACTGAAGCTTTCTTT; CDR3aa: CASSQGAYTEAFF
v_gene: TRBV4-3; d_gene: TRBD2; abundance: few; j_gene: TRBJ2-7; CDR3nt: TGCGCCAGCAGCCAAGATACTAGCGGGGCTTACGAGCAGTACTTC; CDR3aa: CASSQDTSGAYEQYF
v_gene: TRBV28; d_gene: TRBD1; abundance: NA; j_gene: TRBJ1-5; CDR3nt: TGTGCCAGCACCGTCAGGGGGAGAAATCAGCCCCAGCATTTT; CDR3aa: CASTVRGRNQPQHF
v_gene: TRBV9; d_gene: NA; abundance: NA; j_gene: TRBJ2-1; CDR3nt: TGTGCCAGCAGCGTAGTAGTAGCAGACACTAGCCCGGAGCGGGATGAGCAGTTCTTC; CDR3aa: CASSVVVADTSPERDEQFF
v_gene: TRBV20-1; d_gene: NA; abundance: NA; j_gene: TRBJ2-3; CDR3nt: TGCAGTGCTAGTTGGCTTTACACAGATACGCAGTATTTT; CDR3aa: CSASWLYTDTQYF